This TCR beta chain was recovered during a study of long-term antiretroviral therapy in people with HIV. Broader study findings: The range of CDR3 lengths in HIV repertoires proved narrower than that found in controls. Post-treatment diversity went higher with ART but stayed below transplant donor controls.

Every sample had 1-10 million cryopreserved PBMC in it before DNA extraction. Run at survey level, the immunoSEQ assay was version v3.0. The target of sequencing was roughly 35,000-50,000 T-cell genomes per sample. This table comes from immunoSEQ multiplex PCR, and its TCRdb copy is limited to in-frame clones, with some not included. The profile shows about 21,000 clones, about four fifths of them singletons. In its sample, this clone was seen a few times. As yet, its antigen is unknown. The CDR3 has 11 residues. Germline assignment: CDR1 MGHDK and CDR2 SYGVNS. V was clipped by 5 bases and J by 10 bases, with 11 bases between them.

This TCR came from a man aged 45-65 years with HIV. The gene calls are TRBV25-1 and TRBJ1-2, with D maybe TRBD1 (5 bases). The sample here was unsorted PBMCs, taken at the start of antiretroviral therapy. The CDR3 loop is CASSRGHDYTF. The CDR3 region has the DNA TGTGCCAGCAGTCGGGGCCATGACTACACCTTC.